Listed below are T cell receptor beta chains from one sample, sequenced in a study of Ad26.COV2.S vaccination and SARS-CoV-2 variants. Repertoires were generated with immunoSEQ multiplex PCR, while TCRdb's copy carries only in-frame clones and drops some. Here the sample spans 300,000 to 500,000 clones, roughly nine tenths being singletons. Sequencing used peripheral blood, obtained in a trial of Ad26.COV2.S vaccine versus placebo. These receptors were taken from a person between 18 and 65 years old who received the Ad26.COV2.S COVID-19 vaccine or a placebo. The CDR3 runs from the conserved cysteine through the conserved F or W. Fields, in order: clone size, J gene, V gene, D gene, CDR3 DNA, CDR3 protein. D genes are given only for firm matches. Clone size is given for some rows only: seen once, a few or many times, or a class if the clone is expanded.

- | TRBJ1-1 | TRBV7-9 | - | TGTGCCAGCAGCTTAGGAGGGGCCGGGAATGAAGCTTTCTTT | CASSLGGAGNEAFF
- | TRBJ1-1 | TRBV5-4 | - | TGTGCCAGCAGCTCCCTCCTTGGGGAGAACACTGAAGCTTTCTTT | CASSSLLGENTEAFF
- | TRBJ2-3 | TRBV7-8 | TRBD2 | TGTGCCAGCAGCTCACAGCGGATAGCGGGGATTAATACGCAGTATTTT | CASSSQRIAGINTQYF
- | TRBJ2-1 | TRBV9 | TRBD2 | TGTGCCAGCAGCGTAGTGCTAGCGGGGACTGAGCAGTTCTTC | CASSVVLAGTEQFF
many | TRBJ1-2 | TRBV9 | - | TGTGCCGCGGGGGATGGGTATGGCTACACCTTC | CAAGDGYGYTF
- | TRBJ2-3 | TRBV4-3 | TRBD2 | TGCGCCAGCAGCCAAGAATCCGCGGGGGACACAGATACGCAGTATTTT | CASSQESAGDTDTQYF
- | TRBJ1-6 | TRBV2 | - | TGTGCCAGCAGTGAACAAGGGGCGGGAAGTTCCTATAATTCACCCCTCCACTTT | CASSEQGAGSSYNSPLHF
- | TRBJ1-4 | TRBV6-5 | - | TGTGCCAGCAGTCGCGAGGGGGAAAAACTGTTTTTT | CASSREGEKLFF
- | TRBJ1-6 | TRBV5-1 | TRBD1 | TGCGCCAGCAGACACACTGACAGGGGGAAGATCAACGCACCCCTCCACTTT | CASRHTDRGKINAPLHF
- | TRBJ1-5 | TRBV19 | TRBD1 | TGTGCCAGTAGTATCGGGACAGGGAGTCAGCCCCAGCATTTT | CASSIGTGSQPQHF
- | TRBJ2-7 | TRBV5-1 | TRBD2 | TGCGCCAGCAGCTTGGGCACTAGCGGGGGGGCAGTCGGCTACGAGCAGTACTTC | CASSLGTSGGAVGYEQYF
- | TRBJ2-2 | TRBV29-1 | TRBD1 | TGCAGCGCCAGGGGGAGCTCGAACACCGGGGAGCTGTTTTTT | CSARGSSNTGELFF
- | TRBJ2-2 | TRBV3-1/TRBV3-2 | - | TGTGCCAGCAGCCAAGCCTTTTCACGCGACCCCGGGGAGCTGTTTTTT | CASSQAFSRDPGELFF
- | TRBJ1-5 | TRBV6-5 | - | TGTGCGACCAGCGGTACGCGGTCGTGGCGGCCCCAGCATTTT | CATSGTRSWRPQHF
- | TRBJ1-2 | TRBV12-3/TRBV12-4 | - | TGTGCCAGCAGTTTATCTTCGAGGGGTGGCTACACCTTC | CASSLSSRGGYTF
- | TRBJ2-5 | TRBV13 | - | TGTGCCAGCAGCTTGTCCATTGACAGAGGGCGAGAGACCCAGTACTTC | CASSLSIDRGRETQYF
once | TRBJ2-6 | TRBV5-1 | TRBD2 | TGCGCCAGCAGCTTGGCCCCCTCAGGGCGGGGGGGAGCTGGGGCCAACGTCCTGACTTTC | CASSLAPSGRGGAGANVLTF
- | TRBJ2-3 | TRBV20-1 | - | TGCAGTGCTAGAATAGTAGATACGCAGTATTTT | CSARIVDTQYF
- | TRBJ2-2 | TRBV12-3/TRBV12-4 | - | TGTGCCAGCAGTTTGGAGGGAATCGGGGAGCTGTTTTTT | CASSLEGIGELFF
- | TRBJ2-1 | TRBV15 | TRBD2 | TGTGCCACCAGACCCCTTACTAGCGGGGCCAACAATGAGCAGTTCTTC | CATRPLTSGANNEQFF
- | TRBJ2-3 | TRBV6-5 | - | TGTGCCAGCAGTTACGACAGGTTGGCAGATACGCAGTATTTT | CASSYDRLADTQYF
few | TRBJ1-3 | TRBV3-1/TRBV3-2 | TRBD1 | TGTGCCAGCAGCCAGGACGGACAGGCTGGAAACACCATATATTTT | CASSQDGQAGNTIYF
once | TRBJ1-2 | TRBV7-8 | - | TGTGCCAGCAGCTTGACAGGAATCAACTATGGCTACACCTTC | CASSLTGINYGYTF
- | TRBJ1-2 | TRBV6-2/TRBV6-3 | - | TGTGCCAGCAGTCGCCAGAGCAACTATGGCTACACCTTC | CASSRQSNYGYTF
- | TRBJ1-6 | TRBV2 | - | TGTGCCTGTACAGGGTGGAGTGCACCCCTCCACTTT | CACTGWSAPLHF
- | TRBJ2-5 | TRBV15 | TRBD2 | TGTGCCACCTCGATGGGACTAGTTGGGGAGACCCAGTACTTC | CATSMGLVGETQYF
- | TRBJ2-7 | TRBV11-2 | - | TGTGCCAGCAGCTTAGTTGACGAGCAGTACTTC | CASSLVDEQYF
once | TRBJ1-1 | TRBV13 | TRBD1 | TGTGCCAGCAGCGACAGGGGTGCGATTGCTGAAGCTTTCTTT | CASSDRGAIAEAFF
- | TRBJ1-2 | TRBV18 | - | TGTGCCAGCTCACCAGGCGGGCAGGGGTTATATGGCTACACCTTC | CASSPGGQGLYGYTF
- | TRBJ1-2 | TRBV3-1/TRBV3-2 | - | TGTGCCAGCAGCCAAGATCTCGGGGCAGGTCCTTATGGCTACACCTTC | CASSQDLGAGPYGYTF
once | TRBJ2-1 | TRBV11-2 | TRBD2 | TGTGCCAGCAGCTACCAGCGGGGGGCCTCCTACAATGAGCAGTTCTTC | CASSYQRGASYNEQFF
- | TRBJ1-1 | TRBV29-1 | - | TGCAGCGTTGGAAAAGATTTGGGGTCTGAAGCTTTCTTT | CSVGKDLGSEAFF
- | TRBJ2-1 | TRBV12-3/TRBV12-4 | - | TGTGCCAGCAGGCTTACTAGGTTTGGGCAGTTCTTC | CASRLTRFGQFF
- | TRBJ2-7 | TRBV7-2 | - | TGTGCCAGCAGCTTAGAGCCCCCTCTCGAGCAGTACTTC | CASSLEPPLEQYF
- | TRBJ1-1 | TRBV5-1 | - | TGCGCCAGCAAGGCAGACATACACACTGAAGCTTTCTTT | CASKADIHTEAFF
once | TRBJ1-4 | TRBV12-3/TRBV12-4 | - | TGTGCCAGCAGTTTGTTCCCCGAAAAACTGTTTTTT | CASSLFPEKLFF
- | TRBJ2-3 | TRBV11-2 | - | TGTGCCAGCAGCCCCACTAGGGATACGCAGTATTTT | CASSPTRDTQYF
- | TRBJ2-7 | TRBV4-1 | TRBD1 | TGCGCCAGCAGCCAAGGCAGGACAGGGGTTTACGAGCAGTACTTC | CASSQGRTGVYEQYF